The TCR beta chain described here comes from a study of monozygotic twins with inflammatory bowel disease. Someone took an approximately 2.5 ml blood sample from each of the donors. With about 15 and 9 cycles respectively, two nested PCRs were carried out on TCRalpha and TCRbeta cDNA. TCRdb re-called the 5' RACE reads; one entry per CDR3 protein, DNA not given. This sample's table reports fewer than 350,000 distinct CDR3 sequences. Germline CDR1 and CDR2: SGHDN and FVKESK. CDR3 length equals 17 residues. The chain combines TRBV14 with TRBJ2-2; no DNA is available, so the TRBD1 call from TCRdb remains unchecked. This receptor was identified in a human donor with ulcerative colitis or Crohn's disease, or a healthy co-twin of an affected twin (not recorded which). Sequencing input: blood. The CDR3 region is CASSQDIGTTNTGELFF.